This T cell receptor beta chain was obtained from a study of early T cells in non-severe SARS-CoV-2 infection. Study-level information: The sequenced material was bulk RNA from unsorted whole blood, and its chains were unpaired.

This clonotype came up a few times. What it recognizes is unknown. The library protocol tagged individual cDNA molecules with unique molecular identifiers. Via MiXCR, TCRdb re-called the 5' RACE reads, giving one row per CDR3 protein. The repertoire consists of 25,000 to 30,000 distinct CDR3 sequences, with around 5.9% occurring once and the leading ten covering approximately 0.92%. Study observations and caveats: Anti-spike CD8 specificities were favored by VDJdb matching, whose results missed private and CD4 specificities.

Germline lookup yields CDR1 SGHRS and CDR2 YFSETQ. Trimming cost V 0 bases and J 1 base, with 15 bases left between them. The CDR3 sequence is 17 residues long. The clonotype was recovered from an adult who was a healthcare worker with PCR-confirmed SARS-CoV-2 infection or an uninfected control (not recorded which). The sequenced sample consisted of whole blood. The chain joins TRBV5-1 to TRBJ2-3, with D hard to call. The CDR3 nucleotides read TGCGCCAGCAGCTTGGCCACCGGATCGGCTCGCACAGATACGCAGTATTTT. It specifies CASSLATGSARTDTQYF. The full variable domain, completed using reference TRBV5-1 and TRBJ2-3, is KAGVTQTPRYLIKTRGQQVTLSCSPISGHRSVSWYQQTPGQGLQFLFEYFSETQRNKGNFPGRFSGRQFSNSRSEMNVSTLELGDSALYLCASSLATGSARTDTQYFGPGTRLTVL.